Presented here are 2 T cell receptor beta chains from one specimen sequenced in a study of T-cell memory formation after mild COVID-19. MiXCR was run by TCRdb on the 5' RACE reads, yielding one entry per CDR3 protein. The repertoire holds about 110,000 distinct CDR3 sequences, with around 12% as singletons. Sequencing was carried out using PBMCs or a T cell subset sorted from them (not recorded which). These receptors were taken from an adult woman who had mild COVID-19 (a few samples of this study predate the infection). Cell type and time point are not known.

DNA of the CDR3: TGTGCCAGCAGCTTGGGGGGAATTGAGACCCAGTACTTC. Protein product: CASSLGGIETQYF. The V call is TRBV5-6, the J call TRBJ2-5; D not certain. Per germline, CDR1 SGHDT and CDR2 YYEEEE. The CDR3 sequence is 13 residues long. V gave up 0 bases and J gave up 5 bases, with 8 bases separating them.

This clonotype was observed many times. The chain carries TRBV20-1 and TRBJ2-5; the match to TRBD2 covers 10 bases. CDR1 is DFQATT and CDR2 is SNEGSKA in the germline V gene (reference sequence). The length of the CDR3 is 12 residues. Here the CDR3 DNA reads TGCAGCGGACTAGCGGTACAAGAGACCCAGTACTTC. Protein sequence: CSGLAVQETQYF.